This T cell receptor beta chain stems from a study of T cell repertoires in cytomegalovirus infection. This clonotype was detected only a few times. Antigen unknown. The V gene lost 0 bases and the J gene lost 4 bases, with 16 bases spanning the gap. Germline V gene lookup returns CDR1 MNHEY and CDR2 SVGEGT. This CDR3 comprises 17 residues. TCRdb ran MiXCR on the reads and lists one entry per CDR3 protein. The sample holds around 710,000 distinct CDR3 sequences; just under 30% are singletons and the top ten take 10% to 15%. This TCR derives from a human donor in good health (CMV status not recorded). Some clones in this sample may be carry-over from other donors' samples. Sample: cultured CD8+ T cells from PBMCs, taken from culture after CMV antigen stimulation. The chain is built from TRBV6-2 or TRBV6-3 and TRBJ2-4; a possible D gene is TRBD1 (5 bases). CDR3 nucleotide sequence: TGTGCCAGCAGTTACTCGGTGACTTGGGGCGGAAAAAACATTCAGTACTTC. This sequence encodes CASSYSVTWGGKNIQYF.